Presented here are 9 T cell receptor beta chains from one specimen sequenced in a study of blood T cell repertoires in COVID-19. Some clones are missing from TCRdb's copy, which holds only in-frame ones; the method was immunoSEQ multiplex PCR. Among approximately 82,000 clones, 75% to 85% were seen once, and the ten largest hold about 13%. Sequencing was performed on peripheral blood. The source is a human donor in a cohort sampled during active COVID-19.

The chain employs TRBV30 and TRBJ1-5; maybe TRBD1 (5 bases). V lost 0 bases, J lost 4 bases, and 13 bases lay in between. CDR3 length: 15 residues. CDR1 and CDR2 (germline): GTSNPN, SVGIG (reference sequence). In DNA, the CDR3 is TGTGCCTGGAGTGTTGGGGCAGGTGAAAATCAGCCCCAGCATTTT. Translated, it gives CAWSVGAGENQPQHF.

About this clone itself: One junction end disagrees with the germline gene, perhaps due to a read error. The sample holds other DNA sequences that translate to the same CDR3. V is TRBV4-3 and J is TRBJ2-7; D call uncertain. This CDR3 region has 14 residues. The germline CDR1 and CDR2 sequences are LGHNA and YSLEER. CDR3 DNA sequence: TGCGCTAGCAGCCAAGAGCCAGACATCTACGAGCAGTACTTC. Translated: CASSQEPDIYEQYF.

The chain combines TRBV14 with TRBJ2-7; 8 bases are a match to TRBD1. Unmatched junction bases numbered 4, after V lost 9 bases and J lost 0 bases. The CDR3 has 13 residues. Germline CDR1 and CDR2: SGHDN and FVKESK. The CDR3 reads CARDRDYSYEQYF. For the CDR3, the DNA is TGTGCCAGGGACAGGGATTACTCCTACGAGCAGTACTTC.

The rearrangement links TRBV2 to TRBJ1-3, with D possibly TRBD1 on 5 matching bases. This CDR3 has 14 residues. Trimming took 6 bases from V and 2 from J, leaving 11 bases between them. Germline CDR1 reads SNHLY; CDR2 reads FYNNEI. As DNA, the CDR3 is TGTGCCAGCAGCAGGGATTCACCTGGAAACACCATATATTTT. Its translation: CASSRDSPGNTIYF.

J is TRBJ1-2 and V is TRBV19, with D possibly being TRBD1 (6 bases). Germline CDR1 and CDR2: LNHDA and SQIVND (reference sequence). The V and J ends lost 9 bases and 7 bases respectively, with 27 bases between them. This CDR3 spans 16 amino acids. CDR3 amino acids: CASANGGWGGQSGYTF. The CDR3 DNA reads TGTGCCAGCGCAAACGGCGGTTGGGGGGGGCAAAGTGGCTACACCTTC. Full variable domain (rest looked up from reference TRBV19 and TRBJ1-2): DGGITQSPKYLFRKEGQNVTLSCEQNLNHDAMYWYRQDPGQGLRLIYYSQIVNDFQKGDIAEGYSVSREKKESFPLTVTSAQKNPTAFYLCASANGGWGGQSGYTFGSGTRLTVV.

The chain links TRBV2 to TRBJ1-4, with TRBD1 identical over 7 bases. The junction had 12 bases not matched to a gene; V was cut back by 3 bases and J by 8 bases. The CDR3 loop spans 16 amino acids. Looked up from germline, CDR1 is SNHLY and CDR2 is FYNNEI. In DNA form, the CDR3 reads TGTGCCAGCAGTGATGCATTGACAGGGATAAGGGAAAAACTGTTTTTT. Translated, it gives CASSDALTGIREKLFF.

The V call is TRBV20-1, the J call TRBJ1-2; maybe TRBD1 (6 bases). This CDR3 contains 11 residues. Trimming cost V 6 bases and J 1 base, with 6 bases left between them. Per germline, CDR1 DFQATT and CDR2 SNEGSKA (reference sequence). The CDR3, as DNA: TGCAGTGCAGGGGGTAACTATGGCTACACCTTC. It codes for CSAGGNYGYTF.

The sample holds one count of this clone. The CDR3 region has the DNA TGTGCCAGCATCGCGTCCGGGACAGGGCGACGAGATACGCAGTATTTT. Amino acid sequence: CASIASGTGRRDTQYF. The J gene is TRBJ2-3, the V gene TRBV7-9; TRBD1 matches at 9 bases. The J segment lost 5 bases and the V segment lost 7 bases, leaving 13 bases of the junction unmatched. This CDR3 contains 16 residues. Germline CDR1 and CDR2: SEHNR and FQNEAQ (reference sequence).

J is TRBJ1-6 and V is TRBV7-8, with D unclear. CDR1 and CDR2 from the germline V gene are SGHVS and FQNEAQ. This CDR3 spans 16 amino acids. The V end was cut by 4 bases, the J end by 5 bases, with 15 bases between. DNA for the CDR3: TGTGCCAGCAGCTCATATGGGTGGGCCGATAATTCACCCCTCCACTTT. This sequence encodes CASSSYGWADNSPLHF.